Listed below are T cell receptor beta chains from one sample, sequenced in a study of tumor-infiltrating lymphocytes in oesophageal squamous cell carcinoma. TCRdb reprocessed the PCR reads via MiXCR and lists one record per CDR3 protein. The top ten clones hold less than 55% of a sample with 15,000 to 20,000 distinct CDR3 sequences, around 50% of them seen once. Sequencing used normal esophageal tissue next to the tumor. These receptors all come from a female donor with esophageal squamous cell carcinoma. Each CDR3 is given without its conserved first and last residue. Each record gives: V gene, CDR3 protein.

>TRBV12-3/TRBV12-4
ASSFETDGEQY
>TRBV28
ASSLVGKSAF
>TRBV6-1
ASRRDRQGEQY
>TRBV7-3
ASSLGSARMLTYEQY
>TRBV6-1
ASSTGGPTEAF
>TRBV7-6
ASSLASGGAETQY
>TRBV11-2
ASSRQGGTDTQY
>TRBV19
ASSIVASGRAGDTGELF
>TRBV7-2
ASSPKDRGTFTRETQY
>TRBV10-1
ASSEIATDNEQF
>TRBV19
ASNGEGKKTQY
>TRBV24-1
ATCGTGGRTEAF
>TRBV6-6
ASSYSPGRGEQY
>TRBV7-2
ASSAGTSVNEQF
>TRBV7-2
ASSFQGRTGELF
>TRBV11-2
ASSRVEGRESPEQF
>TRBV6-1
ASGPLGANYGYT
>TRBV12-3/TRBV12-4
ASSLEGQGQPQH
>TRBV7-9
ASSTMGGADTQY
>TRBV25-1
ASSERDIAYEQY
>TRBV5-1
ASSLAFRDYEQY
>TRBV11-2
ASSLSSITDTQY
>TRBV12-3/TRBV12-4
ASSPTQVGENKQY
>TRBV11-2
ASSLDLRGRLETQY
>TRBV5-1
ASSLTGTNYNEQF
>TRBV20-1
SASGASQETQY
>TRBV5-5
ASSHQTGNQPQH
>TRBV10-1
ASSEGRSFYEQF
>TRBV12-3/TRBV12-4
ASSPRGGNTGELF
>TRBV7-3
ASSPQANSEAF
>TRBV12-3/TRBV12-4
ASRGFGGNQPQH
>TRBV18
ASSTTATGELF
>TRBV7-6
ASSSGQGDGYT
>TRBV7-3
ASSPALSGANVLT
>TRBV7-2
ASSWGQSNDSPLH
>TRBV19
ASSVRGPGGELF
>TRBV19
ATKDGAGGANVLT
>TRBV6-2/TRBV6-3
ASSYRGSSYNEQY
>TRBV28
ASSLNSFYGYT
>TRBV7-2
ASSLGGARSDTQY
>TRBV7-2
ASSLGGPSDEQF
>TRBV4-1
ASSPEITGGVYGYT
>TRBV5-1
ASSLYGGEGEKLF
>TRBV10-3
AISGSPGLAGLQLSYEQY
>TRBV7-2
ASSSVAGDYNEQF
>TRBV28
ASSLMSRGYT
>TRBV6-6
ASRGLAGVVGELF
>TRBV5-4
ASSSWTSGNIQY
>TRBV28
ASSLVAGSMDEQY